A selection of T cell receptor beta chains follows, all from one sample in a study of cytomegalovirus exposure and HLA in healthy donors. Sequenced by immunoSEQ multiplex PCR; TCRdb stores in-frame clones only, minus some. Of over 150,000 clones in the sample, 60% to 85% are singletons; the top ten hold approximately 3.7%. Sequenced: PBMCs. These receptors originate from a man aged 25-45 years in good health and CMV-seropositive. Each CDR3 is given with its conserved first and last residue. The order of the fields is J gene, V gene, clone size, D gene, CDR3 length, CDR3 protein, CDR3 DNA. D genes are given only for firm matches. Clone size is not always given. Where it is, it says once, few, many or a class for expanded clones.

TRBJ2-5,TRBV2,few,TRBD2,14,CASRGRGGQETQYF,TGTGCCAGCAGGGGGCGGGGGGGACAAGAGACCCAGTACTTC
TRBJ1-5,TRBV4-1,-,-,14,CASSHLYSNQPQHF,TGCGCCAGCAGCCACCTCTATAGCAATCAGCCCCAGCATTTT
TRBJ1-2,TRBV25-1,-,-,12,CASSEGAYGYTF,TGTGCCAGCAGTGAAGGGGCCTATGGCTACACCTTC
TRBJ1-5,TRBV27,-,-,13,CASSFGGDQPQHF,TGTGCCAGCAGTTTTGGAGGGGATCAGCCCCAGCATTTT
TRBJ2-5,TRBV4-1,-,TRBD1,14,CASSLGQGEETQYF,TGCGCCAGCAGCCTAGGACAGGGGGAAGAGACCCAGTACTTC
TRBJ1-2,TRBV7-3,-,-,13,CASSPPGGGGYTF,TGTGCCAGCAGCCCCCCCGGGGGAGGCGGCTACACCTTC
TRBJ1-1,TRBV29-1,-,-,14,CSVGGPGGNTEAFF,TGCAGCGTTGGGGGCCCGGGCGGTAACACTGAAGCTTTCTTT
TRBJ2-7,TRBV27,-,TRBD1,15,CASSPTGVESYEQYF,TGTGCCAGCAGCCCCACAGGGGTAGAGTCCTACGAGCAGTACTTC
TRBJ2-7,TRBV27,-,TRBD1,16,CASSFLTGQGAYEQYF,TGTGCCAGCAGTTTTCTCACTGGACAGGGGGCGTACGAGCAGTACTTC
TRBJ1-1,TRBV7-9,-,TRBD1,16,CASSFAPGQGEDEAFF,TGTGCCAGCAGCTTCGCTCCGGGACAGGGGGAAGATGAAGCTTTCTTT
TRBJ2-7,TRBV4-3,once,TRBD2,16,CASSQARLAGRSEQYF,TGCGCCAGCAGCCAAGCGAGACTAGCGGGGCGGAGCGAGCAGTACTTC
TRBJ2-7,TRBV30,-,-,17,CAWSSPGFGGELDEQYF,TGTGCCTGGAGTTCCCCCGGCTTTGGGGGCGAATTAGACGAGCAGTACTTC
TRBJ1-6,TRBV28,-,-,12,CASRDQDSPLHF,TGTGCCAGCAGGGATCAGGATTCACCCCTCCACTTT
TRBJ2-3,TRBV4-3,few,TRBD2,17,CASSPMTSGGTLNTQYF,TGCGCCAGCAGCCCTATGACTAGCGGGGGTACACTAAATACGCAGTATTTT
TRBJ2-5,TRBV28,-,-,10,CASSFRIQYF,TGTGCCAGCAGTTTCAGGATCCAGTACTTC
TRBJ1-4,TRBV7-6,once,-,15,CASSARREFNEKLFF,TGTGCCAGCAGCGCCCGTCGGGAGTTTAATGAAAAACTGTTTTTT
TRBJ2-3,TRBV12-5,-,-,16,CASGPQAGFNTDTQYF,TGTGCTAGTGGTCCTCAGGCTGGATTCAACACAGATACGCAGTATTTT
TRBJ1-1,TRBV11-3,-,-,13,CASSLSRNTEAFF,TGTGCCAGCAGCTTATCGAGAAACACTGAAGCTTTCTTT
TRBJ2-5,TRBV7-9,-,TRBD1,13,CASSPGGLETQYF,TGTGCCAGCAGCCCAGGGGGCTTAGAGACCCAGTACTTC
TRBJ1-5,TRBV9,-,-,13,CASSVAPNQPQHF,TGTGCCAGCAGCGTAGCTCCCAATCAGCCCCAGCATTTT
TRBJ1-5,TRBV10-3,few,TRBD1,15,CAAQNGQGEYQPQHF,TGTGCCGCCCAAAATGGGCAGGGGGAATATCAGCCCCAGCATTTT
TRBJ2-4,TRBV10-1,-,TRBD1,16,CASSEGTGLAKNIQYF,TGCGCCAGCAGTGAGGGGACAGGGCTAGCCAAAAACATTCAGTACTTC
TRBJ1-1,TRBV2,-,TRBD1,14,CASRPGQGNTEAFF,TGTGCCAGCAGGCCCGGACAGGGGAACACTGAAGCTTTCTTT
TRBJ1-1,TRBV6-1,once,-,12,CAIKGRYTEAFF,TGTGCCATCAAGGGGCGGTACACTGAAGCTTTCTTT
TRBJ1-4,TRBV4-1,-,TRBD1,15,CASSLPGQRNEKLFF,TGCGCCAGCAGCCTCCCGGGACAGAGGAATGAAAAACTGTTTTTT
TRBJ1-4,TRBV2,-,TRBD1,13,CATTGQGNEKLFF,TGTGCCACTACGGGACAGGGAAACGAAAAACTGTTTTTT
TRBJ1-5,TRBV6-5,-,-,14,CASSYSRGNQPQHF,TGTGCCAGCAGTTACAGCAGGGGAAATCAGCCCCAGCATTTT
TRBJ2-7,TRBV6-1,-,TRBD2,16,CASSEFGTSGTYEQYF,TGTGCCAGCAGTGAATTTGGGACTAGCGGGACCTACGAGCAGTACTTC
TRBJ2-7,TRBV5-1,-,-,14,CASSLARNKDEQYF,TGCGCCAGCAGCTTGGCCAGGAACAAGGACGAGCAGTACTTC
TRBJ2-3,TRBV4-2,-,TRBD2,15,CASSPGGLAWDTQYF,TGTGCCAGCAGCCCTGGAGGACTAGCTTGGGATACGCAGTATTTT
TRBJ2-7,TRBV5-4,-,TRBD1,14,CASSSGTGAYEQYF,TGTGCCAGCAGCTCCGGGACAGGGGCCTACGAGCAGTACTTC
TRBJ2-2,TRBV19,-,TRBD1,16,CASSLGDRVNTGELFF,TGTGCCAGTAGTTTAGGGGACAGGGTGAACACCGGGGAGCTGTTTTTT
TRBJ1-2,TRBV19,-,TRBD1,15,CASSPDRAANYGYTF,TGTGCCAGTAGCCCAGACAGGGCCGCTAACTATGGCTACACCTTC
TRBJ1-2,TRBV10-3,-,-,14,CAISDMQTNYGYTF,TGTGCCATCAGTGATATGCAGACTAACTATGGCTACACCTTC
TRBJ2-2,TRBV6-4,few,TRBD1,16,CASSENRGHDTGELFF,TGTGCCAGCAGTGAGAACAGGGGGCACGACACCGGGGAGCTGTTTTTT
TRBJ1-2,TRBV5-8,once,TRBD1,16,CASSFPDRDSNYGYTF,TGTGCCAGCAGTTTCCCAGACAGGGATTCTAACTATGGCTACACCTTC
TRBJ2-6,TRBV28,-,-,14,CASRRFAGANVLTF,TGTGCCAGCAGGCGATTTGCTGGGGCCAACGTCCTGACTTTC
TRBJ1-5,TRBV6-6,few,TRBD1,15,CASSDDRGGFQPQHF,TGTGCCAGCAGTGACGACAGGGGAGGGTTTCAGCCCCAGCATTTT
TRBJ2-7,TRBV6-5,few,-,15,CASSYSPGESYEQYF,TGTGCCAGCAGTTACTCACCGGGGGAATCCTACGAGCAGTACTTC
TRBJ2-3,TRBV5-1,-,TRBD2,17,CASSFDWRGSITDTQYF,TGCGCCAGCAGCTTTGATTGGCGGGGGTCCATCACAGATACGCAGTATTTT
TRBJ2-7,TRBV10-1,-,-,14,CASSESQRTYEQYF,TGCGCCAGCAGTGAGTCCCAGAGGACCTACGAGCAGTACTTC
TRBJ2-1,TRBV10-2,-,TRBD2,15,CASSESAGGNNEQFF,TGCGCCAGCAGTGAGTCCGCGGGGGGGAACAATGAGCAGTTCTTC
TRBJ2-1,TRBV7-7,-,-,13,CASSYDRYNEQFF,TGTGCCAGCAGCTACGACAGATACAATGAGCAGTTCTTC
TRBJ1-6,TRBV6-1,-,-,16,CASSERGSPYNSPLHF,TGTGCCAGCAGTGAGCGGGGCAGTCCCTATAATTCACCCCTCCACTTT
TRBJ1-1,TRBV25-1,-,-,12,CASSQGGTEAFF,TGTGCCAGCAGTCAGGGTGGGACTGAAGCTTTCTTT
TRBJ2-7,TRBV19,few,TRBD1,15,CASSIEQGLPYEQYF,TGTGCCAGTAGTATTGAACAGGGGCTTCCCTACGAGCAGTACTTC
TRBJ2-1,TRBV6-1,few,TRBD2,17,CASSDLWGTSPYNEQFF,TGTGCCAGCAGTGATCTTTGGGGGACTAGCCCGTACAATGAGCAGTTCTTC
TRBJ1-2,TRBV6-5,-,-,13,CASSYGQGQDYTF,TGTGCCAGCAGTTACGGGCAGGGCCAGGACTACACCTTC
TRBJ2-5,TRBV2,-,-,15,CASSESATRRETQYF,TGTGCCAGCAGTGAATCGGCGACTAGGAGAGAGACCCAGTACTTC
TRBJ1-6,TRBV2,-,-,15,CASKEGSSYNSPLHF,TGTGCCAGCAAGGAGGGTAGCTCCTATAATTCACCCCTCCACTTT
TRBJ1-5,TRBV9,-,-,13,CASSAGETKPQHF,TGTGCCAGCAGCGCAGGGGAGACGAAGCCCCAGCATTTT
TRBJ2-7,TRBV6-1,few,TRBD1,15,CASSASGQAAYEQYF,TGTGCCAGCAGTGCCTCAGGACAGGCGGCCTACGAGCAGTACTTC
TRBJ2-3,TRBV30,once,TRBD2,13,CAWTKELAGTQYF,TGTGCCTGGACCAAAGAGCTAGCGGGGACGCAGTATTTT
TRBJ1-4,TRBV7-2,-,-,15,CASSSRRVGNEKLFF,TGTGCCAGCAGCTCACGGAGGGTTGGTAATGAAAAACTGTTTTTT
TRBJ1-2,TRBV7-9,-,-,15,CASSLGDSFNYGYTF,TGTGCCAGCAGCTTAGGAGACAGCTTTAACTATGGCTACACCTTC
TRBJ2-7,TRBV30,-,TRBD1,14,CAWNGGTGTYEQYF,TGTGCCTGGAACGGCGGGACAGGGACCTACGAGCAGTACTTC
TRBJ2-7,TRBV4-1,few,-,17,CASSPWASERGSYEQYF,TGCGCCAGCAGCCCCTGGGCATCCGAACGGGGCTCCTACGAGCAGTACTTC
TRBJ2-5,TRBV9,-,TRBD1,16,CASSPTQTGGLETQYF,TGTGCCAGCAGCCCCACTCAGACAGGGGGCTTGGAGACCCAGTACTTC
TRBJ1-6,TRBV27,-,-,14,CASSPGRVVSPLHF,TGTGCCAGCAGTCCAGGCAGGGTAGTCTCACCCCTCCACTTT
TRBJ2-6,TRBV30,few,TRBD1,13,CAYRGPGANVLTF,TGTGCCTACAGGGGGCCCGGGGCCAACGTCCTGACTTTC